Listed below are T cell receptor beta chains from one sample, sequenced in a study of cytomegalovirus exposure and HLA in healthy donors. The method was immunoSEQ multiplex PCR; TCRdb's version includes in-frame clones alone and lacks a portion of them. The data contain 100,000 or so clones, roughly three quarters of them singletons. The sequencing sample was made of PBMCs. The source of these receptors is a female donor in good health and CMV-seropositive. Each CDR3 is given with its conserved first and last residue. The order of the fields is J gene, D gene, V gene, clone size, CDR3 DNA, CDR3 protein. D genes are given only for firm matches. Rows may omit the clone size; those that give it use once, few, many or a size class.

j_call: TRBJ2-2; d_call: TRBD2; v_call: TRBV7-9; clone_size: NA; cdr3_nt: TGTGCCAGCAGCCTAGCGGGAGGTGACACCGGGGAGCTGTTTTTT; cdr3_aa: CASSLAGGDTGELFF
j_call: TRBJ1-1; d_call: NA; v_call: TRBV7-9; clone_size: NA; cdr3_nt: TGTGCCAGCAGCGAAGGTAGGGGCACTGAAGTTTTCTTT; cdr3_aa: CASSEGRGTEVFF
j_call: TRBJ2-1; d_call: TRBD2; v_call: TRBV11-2; clone_size: once; cdr3_nt: TGTGCCAGCAGTACTAGCGGAGGTGTCCCGTACAATGAGCAGTTCTTC; cdr3_aa: CASSTSGGVPYNEQFF
j_call: TRBJ2-5; d_call: NA; v_call: TRBV19; clone_size: NA; cdr3_nt: TGTGCCAGTAGTCCGGGGGTCGCAGAGACCCAGTACTTC; cdr3_aa: CASSPGVAETQYF
j_call: TRBJ2-5; d_call: NA; v_call: TRBV4-3; clone_size: NA; cdr3_nt: TGCGCCAGCAGCACCGGACTGCGGGGGACCCAGTACTTC; cdr3_aa: CASSTGLRGTQYF
j_call: TRBJ2-1; d_call: TRBD2; v_call: TRBV27; clone_size: NA; cdr3_nt: TGTGCCAGCAGGGGGAGGCTAGCGGGGGGGCCATTCAATGAGCAGTTCTTC; cdr3_aa: CASRGRLAGGPFNEQFF
j_call: TRBJ1-1; d_call: NA; v_call: TRBV27; clone_size: NA; cdr3_nt: TGTGCCAGCAGTCCACGCCAGGATCTGAACACTGAAGCTTTCTTT; cdr3_aa: CASSPRQDLNTEAFF
j_call: TRBJ2-7; d_call: NA; v_call: TRBV5-1; clone_size: NA; cdr3_nt: TGCGCCAGCAGCTTGGGGGACACATCCTACGAGCAGTACTTC; cdr3_aa: CASSLGDTSYEQYF
j_call: TRBJ1-3; d_call: NA; v_call: TRBV5-8; clone_size: NA; cdr3_nt: TGTGCCAGCACCCCCGGCGGCAGCCGCAGTAGAAACACCATATATTTT; cdr3_aa: CASTPGGSRSRNTIYF
j_call: TRBJ1-1; d_call: NA; v_call: TRBV7-9; clone_size: NA; cdr3_nt: TGTGCCAGCAGCGAAGGTAGGGGCACTGAAGCTTTCTTT; cdr3_aa: CASSEGRGTEAFF
j_call: TRBJ1-3; d_call: NA; v_call: TRBV18; clone_size: once; cdr3_nt: TGTGCCAGCTCACCGCGGGCAGCTGGAAACACCATATATTTT; cdr3_aa: CASSPRAAGNTIYF
j_call: TRBJ1-1; d_call: NA; v_call: TRBV19; clone_size: NA; cdr3_nt: TGTGCCAGTAGTTCTCGGACAGAAGTGAACACTGAAGCTTTCTTT; cdr3_aa: CASSSRTEVNTEAFF
j_call: TRBJ2-2; d_call: NA; v_call: TRBV14; clone_size: NA; cdr3_nt: TGTGCCAGCAGCCAAGATTTTGGGCGGGTGAACACCGGGGAGCTGTTTTTT; cdr3_aa: CASSQDFGRVNTGELFF
j_call: TRBJ2-1; d_call: TRBD2; v_call: TRBV7-2; clone_size: NA; cdr3_nt: TGTGCCAGCATCCCGGGACTAGCAAAGTCCAATGAGCAGTTCTTC; cdr3_aa: CASIPGLAKSNEQFF
j_call: TRBJ1-2; d_call: NA; v_call: TRBV28; clone_size: once; cdr3_nt: TGTGCCAGCAGTCTCCCAGGGAACTATGGCTACACCTTC; cdr3_aa: CASSLPGNYGYTF
j_call: TRBJ2-1; d_call: NA; v_call: TRBV7-2; clone_size: few; cdr3_nt: TGTGCCAGCAGCCCAGAGGGGGACCGATACAATGAGCAGTTCTTC; cdr3_aa: CASSPEGDRYNEQFF
j_call: TRBJ2-3; d_call: NA; v_call: TRBV19; clone_size: NA; cdr3_nt: TGTGCCAGTAGTTCCCAGGCGGGGACTCCCGATACGCAGTATTTT; cdr3_aa: CASSSQAGTPDTQYF
j_call: TRBJ2-7; d_call: NA; v_call: TRBV11-2; clone_size: few; cdr3_nt: TGTGCCAGCAGCAGGGGTCCCTACGAGCAGTACTTC; cdr3_aa: CASSRGPYEQYF
j_call: TRBJ1-1; d_call: NA; v_call: TRBV4-3; clone_size: few; cdr3_nt: TGCGCCAGCAGCCAAGATGGTAGCAGAAACACTGAAGCTTTCTTT; cdr3_aa: CASSQDGSRNTEAFF
j_call: TRBJ1-1; d_call: TRBD1; v_call: TRBV6-6; clone_size: NA; cdr3_nt: TGTGCCAGCAGGGACAGGGAAAATTCGATTGAAGCTTTCTTT; cdr3_aa: CASRDRENSIEAFF
j_call: TRBJ2-2; d_call: TRBD2; v_call: TRBV19; clone_size: NA; cdr3_nt: TGTGCCAGTAGCCCACTAGCGGGGGGCCCCACCGGGGAGCTGTTTTTT; cdr3_aa: CASSPLAGGPTGELFF
j_call: TRBJ1-1; d_call: NA; v_call: TRBV9; clone_size: few; cdr3_nt: TGTGCCAGCAGCCTAGCGGAGACAGGTGAAGCTTTCTTT; cdr3_aa: CASSLAETGEAFF
j_call: TRBJ2-2; d_call: TRBD2; v_call: TRBV2; clone_size: once; cdr3_nt: TGTGCCAGCAGTGAGACTAGCGGGGGACTGAACACCGGGGAGCTGTTTTTT; cdr3_aa: CASSETSGGLNTGELFF
j_call: TRBJ1-2; d_call: NA; v_call: TRBV5-3; clone_size: NA; cdr3_nt: TGTGCCAGAAGCTCGGGAGGTTCCCCCCGCAGGGGAGAAGGCTACACCTTC; cdr3_aa: CARSSGGSPRRGEGYTF
j_call: TRBJ1-3; d_call: NA; v_call: TRBV19; clone_size: NA; cdr3_nt: TGTGCCAGTAGACCGGCAGGGCGAGACGGAAACACCATATATTTT; cdr3_aa: CASRPAGRDGNTIYF
j_call: TRBJ1-2; d_call: TRBD1; v_call: TRBV5-3; clone_size: once; cdr3_nt: TGTGCCAGATACAAAGTGGAGGGGGCAGGCTATGGCTACACCTTC; cdr3_aa: CARYKVEGAGYGYTF
j_call: TRBJ2-3; d_call: TRBD2; v_call: TRBV4-1; clone_size: once; cdr3_nt: TGCGCCAGCAGCCACTTCGGACTAGCGGGGGGCGATACGCAGTATTTT; cdr3_aa: CASSHFGLAGGDTQYF
j_call: TRBJ1-5; d_call: NA; v_call: TRBV7-8; clone_size: NA; cdr3_nt: TGTGCCAGCAGCCCGCGTGGTCAGGCGGGTAGCAATCAGCCCCAGCATTTT; cdr3_aa: CASSPRGQAGSNQPQHF
j_call: TRBJ1-3; d_call: TRBD1; v_call: TRBV7-2; clone_size: NA; cdr3_nt: TGTGCCAGCAGTCGGACAGGTAGCTCTGGAAACACCATATATTTT; cdr3_aa: CASSRTGSSGNTIYF
j_call: TRBJ2-2; d_call: NA; v_call: TRBV5-4; clone_size: NA; cdr3_nt: TGTGCCAGCAGCTTACGTCAGGGGTACACCGGGGAGCTGTTTTTT; cdr3_aa: CASSLRQGYTGELFF
j_call: TRBJ1-2; d_call: TRBD1; v_call: TRBV4-1; clone_size: NA; cdr3_nt: TGCGCCAGCAGCCAGGACAGGGGGCAGATTGTTGGCTACACCTTC; cdr3_aa: CASSQDRGQIVGYTF
j_call: TRBJ2-5; d_call: NA; v_call: TRBV4-2; clone_size: NA; cdr3_nt: TGTGCCAGCAGGCCGGAGGGCAACCGTGAAGGGGAGACCCAGTACTTC; cdr3_aa: CASRPEGNREGETQYF
j_call: TRBJ1-6; d_call: NA; v_call: TRBV7-8; clone_size: few; cdr3_nt: TGTGCCAGCAGCTCAGGAACACCCCTCCACTTT; cdr3_aa: CASSSGTPLHF
j_call: TRBJ2-3; d_call: NA; v_call: TRBV6-5; clone_size: few; cdr3_nt: TGTGCCAGCAGTCTACTCGCCACAGGGATTGATACGCAGTATTTT; cdr3_aa: CASSLLATGIDTQYF
j_call: TRBJ2-7; d_call: TRBD1; v_call: TRBV18; clone_size: NA; cdr3_nt: TGTGCCAGCTCACCCACAGGGGTTTTCTACGAGCAGTACTTC; cdr3_aa: CASSPTGVFYEQYF
j_call: TRBJ1-2; d_call: NA; v_call: TRBV10-2; clone_size: few; cdr3_nt: TGCGCCAGCAGTGAGGGCAGAATCTATGGCTACACCTTC; cdr3_aa: CASSEGRIYGYTF
j_call: TRBJ2-1; d_call: NA; v_call: TRBV5-1; clone_size: few; cdr3_nt: TGCGCCAGCAGCCCGCCCGAAGGTGAGGTGCGGAGTTATGAGCAGTTCTTC; cdr3_aa: CASSPPEGEVRSYEQFF
j_call: TRBJ2-6; d_call: NA; v_call: TRBV4-1; clone_size: NA; cdr3_nt: TGCGCCAGCAGCCAAGCCGGGCGGGGGCCCACCGGGCGAGGGGCCAACGTCCTGACTTTC; cdr3_aa: CASSQAGRGPTGRGANVLTF
j_call: TRBJ2-4; d_call: TRBD1; v_call: TRBV7-9; clone_size: once; cdr3_nt: TGTGCCAGCAGCCCCCCGTATACAGGGGATTTAGCCAAAAACATTCAGTACTTC; cdr3_aa: CASSPPYTGDLAKNIQYF
j_call: TRBJ2-6; d_call: NA; v_call: TRBV11-2; clone_size: NA; cdr3_nt: TGTGCCAGCAGCTTAGTCGGGGGGACAGGCCATGGGCGGGCCAACGGCCTGACTTTC; cdr3_aa: CASSLVGGTGHGRANGLTF
j_call: TRBJ1-4; d_call: TRBD1; v_call: TRBV7-6; clone_size: NA; cdr3_nt: TGTGCCAGCAGCTTAGAGGACAGGGGTGATGAAAAACTGTTTTTT; cdr3_aa: CASSLEDRGDEKLFF
j_call: TRBJ2-5; d_call: NA; v_call: TRBV2; clone_size: NA; cdr3_nt: TGTGCCAGCAGACACAGGGACCCCGTATTGGAGACCCAGTACTTC; cdr3_aa: CASRHRDPVLETQYF
j_call: TRBJ2-5; d_call: TRBD2; v_call: TRBV6-5; clone_size: NA; cdr3_nt: TGTGCCAGCAGTTACTCAGGACTAGCGGGGGAGACCCAGTACTTC; cdr3_aa: CASSYSGLAGETQYF
j_call: TRBJ1-3; d_call: NA; v_call: TRBV30; clone_size: NA; cdr3_nt: TGTGCCTGGAGTGTCCATGGAAACACCATATATTTT; cdr3_aa: CAWSVHGNTIYF
j_call: TRBJ2-3; d_call: TRBD2; v_call: TRBV7-6; clone_size: NA; cdr3_nt: TGTGCCAGCAGCGCCGGGACTAGCGGGAACACAGATACGCAGTATTTT; cdr3_aa: CASSAGTSGNTDTQYF
j_call: TRBJ1-4; d_call: NA; v_call: TRBV9; clone_size: NA; cdr3_nt: TGTGCCAGCAGCGCAAGGGGGGGGCATGAAAAACTGTTTTTT; cdr3_aa: CASSARGGHEKLFF
j_call: TRBJ1-2; d_call: NA; v_call: TRBV5-1; clone_size: NA; cdr3_nt: TGCGCCAGCAGCCGGGACACCGTGACTAACTATGGCTACACCTTC; cdr3_aa: CASSRDTVTNYGYTF
j_call: TRBJ1-1; d_call: NA; v_call: TRBV2; clone_size: NA; cdr3_nt: TGTGCCAGCAGTGAGCCCGATGAGGGGACTGGTACGAACACTGAAGCTTTCTTT; cdr3_aa: CASSEPDEGTGTNTEAFF